These 21 T cell receptor beta chains share one sample of origin, sequenced in a study of T cell repertoires in cytomegalovirus infection. TCRdb processed the reads anew with MiXCR; each CDR3 protein has one entry. Here the sample spans about 130,000 distinct CDR3 sequences, approximately 24% being singletons. No cognate antigen is known for these TCRs. Sequenced sample: PBMCs, sequenced either directly or after in vitro stimulation (not recorded which). These TCRs come from a human donor in good health (CMV status not recorded). Some clones in this sample may be carry-over from other donors' samples.

This clonotype has just a few counts. The rearrangement joins TRBV27 to TRBJ1-2, with 8 bases identical to TRBD1. The CDR3 consists of 14 residues. Trimming at V came to 4 bases and at J to 5 bases, leaving 6 bases not matched to a gene. Germline values: CDR1 MNHEY, CDR2 SMNVEV (reference sequence). CDR3 loop: CASSSPTGGYGYTF. DNA of the CDR3: TGTGCCAGCAGTTCCCCAACAGGGGGGTATGGCTACACCTTC.

The chain links TRBV28 to TRBJ1-5; the match to TRBD1 covers 10 bases. The CDR3 contains 17 residues. The V and J ends lost 5 bases and 5 bases, in that order; junction bases with no gene match: 12. The germline V gene has CDR1 MDHEN and CDR2 SYDVKM. CDR3 nucleotide sequence: TGTGCCAGCAGTCTCGGACAGGGGGTAAGGGCCGATCAGCCCCAGCATTTT. Its translation: CASSLGQGVRADQPQHF.

The chain employs TRBV19 and TRBJ1-4, with D possibly being TRBD1 (5 bases). The V end lost 4 bases, the J end lost 6 bases, and 9 bases lay between the germline ends. Germline assignment: CDR1 LNHDA and CDR2 SQIVND (reference sequence). CDR3 length: 13 residues. Here the CDR3 reads CASSTQGYEKLFF. CDR3 in DNA: TGTGCCAGTAGTACTCAGGGTTATGAAAAACTGTTTTTT.

This clonotype was detected many times. This chain uses TRBV7-2 with TRBJ2-2, with TRBD2 as a possible D gene (6 bases). The CDR3 extends over 16 amino acids. Germline V lookup: CDR1 SGHTA, CDR2 FQGNSA. The germline V and J ends were trimmed by 2 bases and 4 bases, with 14 bases remaining between them. The CDR3 region is CASSLRRLGRTGELFF. CDR3 sequence (DNA): TGTGCCAGCAGCTTAAGGAGACTAGGACGCACCGGGGAGCTGTTTTTT.

V gene TRBV20-1 combines with J gene TRBJ1-1; D is ambiguous. The germline gives CDR1 DFQATT, CDR2 SNEGSKA (reference sequence). The CDR3 covers 13 residues. The V end was cut by 8 bases, the J end by 3 bases, with 16 bases between. CDR3 amino acids: CSTLENTHTEAFF. DNA of the CDR3: TGCAGTACCCTTGAAAACACCCACACTGAAGCTTTCTTT.

This clonotype was counted many times. J is TRBJ1-2 and V is TRBV28, with a weak D call TRBD1 (6 bases). The CDR3 length is 16 residues. Germline V lookup: CDR1 MDHEN, CDR2 SYDVKM. Trimming removed 6 bases from V and 2 bases from J, with 19 bases in between. CDR3 loop: CASSTTVGAANYGYTF. CDR3 nucleotide sequence: TGTGCCAGCAGCACCACGGTGGGGGCGGCAAACTATGGCTACACCTTC.

This clonotype was counted between two and nine times. The chain is built from TRBV20-1 and TRBJ1-5; D gene ambiguous. The CDR3 runs 14 residues. Germline V lookup: CDR1 DFQATT, CDR2 SNEGSKA (reference sequence). The ends were cut back, 6 bases at V and 0 bases at J, with 12 bases in the middle. CDR3: CSARRGGSNQPQHF. In DNA form, the CDR3 reads TGCAGTGCCCGGCGGGGAGGTAGCAATCAGCCCCAGCATTTT.

This clonotype turned up a few times. The V and J genes are TRBV29-1 and TRBJ2-1; 12 nucleotides match TRBD2. Germline values: CDR1 SQVTM, CDR2 ANQGSEA. Germline trimming cut 5 bases from V and 3 bases from J; bases unmatched to any gene: 2. The CDR3 length is 14 residues. CDR3: CSVRLAGVYNEQFF. Written as DNA, the CDR3 is TGCAGCGTTAGACTAGCGGGGGTCTACAATGAGCAGTTCTTC.

This clonotype was counted a few times. The V gene is TRBV5-1, the J gene TRBJ2-6; D may correspond to TRBD1 or TRBD2 (5 bases each). Germline V gene sequence: CDR1 SGHRS, CDR2 YFSETQ. The CDR3 extends over 15 amino acids. Trimming removed 2 bases from V and 2 bases from J, with 8 bases in between. In nucleotides, the CDR3 is TGCGCCAGCAGCTTTGGGACCACTGGGGCCAACGTCCTGACTTTC. Translation: CASSFGTTGANVLTF.

J is TRBJ2-2 and V is TRBV7-6; 11 nucleotides match TRBD2. The CDR3 has 15 residues. Per germline, CDR1 SGHVS and CDR2 FNYEAQ. J lost 6 bases, V lost 6 bases, and 6 bases had no gene match. Here the CDR3 DNA reads TGTGCCAGCAGGCTGACTAGCGGGGCGGCCGGGGAGCTGTTTTTT. Protein sequence: CASRLTSGAAGELFF.

This chain uses TRBV5-1 with TRBJ2-7, with 14 nucleotides matching TRBD2. Germline V lookup: CDR1 SGHRS, CDR2 YFSETQ. Losses at the gene ends were 4 bases for V and 5 bases for J; bases not matched to a gene: 5. The CDR3 consists of 15 residues. DNA for the CDR3: TGCGCCAGCAGCATGGGACTAGCGGGAGTGGACGAGCAGTACTTC. The encoded protein is CASSMGLAGVDEQYF.

The chain joins TRBV6-2 or TRBV6-3 to TRBJ1-1; D gene unclear. CDR1 MNHEY and CDR2 SVGEGT come from the germline V gene. Deletions cut 0 bases from V and 5 bases from J, with 13 bases between. The CDR3 has 15 amino acids. The chain's CDR3 is CASSYSTNGNTEAFF. The CDR3 nucleotides read TGTGCCAGCAGTTACTCGACAAACGGTAATACTGAAGCTTTCTTT.

This clonotype was observed a handful of times. The rearrangement joins TRBV11-3 to TRBJ2-1; D gene ambiguous. The germline CDR1 and CDR2 sequences are SGHNT and YENEEA. This CDR3 has 12 residues. V lost 6 bases and J 6 bases, leaving 9 bases between the germline ends. DNA for the CDR3: TGTGCCAGCAGTCCTAATTCCAATGAGCAGTTCTTC. It encodes CASSPNSNEQFF.

The gene calls are TRBV6-7 and TRBJ2-5; 7 positions agree with TRBD1. TRBV6-7 is labeled an ORF, and its function is uncertain. This CDR3 is 13 amino acids long. The V segment lost 2 bases and the J segment 4 bases; nucleotides outside the gene matches: 1. The CDR3 sequence is CASSYGDRETQYF. The CDR3 DNA reads TGTGCCAGCAGTTACGGGGACAGAGAGACCCAGTACTTC.

In its sample, this clonotype was seen a few times. The chain recombines TRBV28 with TRBJ2-5; the D gene is possibly TRBD2 (5 bases). The V end was cut by 5 bases, the J end by 4 bases, with 14 bases between. The CDR3 covers 14 residues. In germline, CDR1 is MDHEN, CDR2 SYDVKM. CDR3 DNA sequence: TGTGCCAGCAGTCCACCCTACAGCGGAGAGACCCAGTACTTC. As protein: CASSPPYSGETQYF.

This clonotype has a handful of counts. The chain carries TRBV29-1 and TRBJ1-2; perhaps TRBD1 as D (6 bases). Looked up from germline, CDR1 is SQVTM and CDR2 is ANQGSEA. The V end lost 6 bases, the J end lost 3 bases, and 14 bases lay between the germline ends. The CDR3 totals 13 residues. CDR3 in DNA: TGCAGCGTAGCCCGGGGGGCAGACTATGGCTACACCTTC. Translation: CSVARGADYGYTF.

This sequence joins TRBV7-2 and TRBJ2-4; D ambiguous. CDR3 length: 19 amino acids. The V gene lost 1 base and the J gene lost 3 bases, with 22 bases spanning the gap. CDR1 is SGHTA and CDR2 is FQGNSA in the germline V gene. This chain's CDR3 is CASSLGGPMDHLFKNIQYF. The CDR3 DNA is TGTGCCAGCAGCTTAGGAGGCCCAATGGACCACCTTTTCAAAAACATTCAGTACTTC.

Only a few counts were recorded for this clonotype. This sequence joins TRBV4-3 and TRBJ2-1; TRBD2 matches 8 bases. V lost 0 bases and J lost 8; bases outside the gene matches: 9. Germline loops: CDR1 LGHNA, CDR2 YSLEER. This CDR3 comprises 16 residues. The CDR3 DNA is TGCGCCAGCAGCCAAGACTCGCTAGCGGGTTCGCATGAGCAGTTCTTC. It yields the protein CASSQDSLAGSHEQFF.

This clonotype came up a few times. The rearrangement uses TRBV12-3 or TRBV12-4 and TRBJ2-7; D remains ambiguous. The CDR3 is 12 residues long. V was cut by 6 bases and J by 6 bases, with 12 bases left in between. The CDR3 spells CASSHTDTEQYF. CDR3 DNA sequence: TGTGCCAGCAGCCACACAGATACCGAGCAGTACTTC.

This clonotype was seen more than once but under ten times. The rearrangement uses TRBV6-5 and TRBJ2-3; tentatively, D is TRBD2 (5 bases). The V end was cut by 2 bases, the J end by 0 bases, with 15 bases between. Per germline, CDR1 MNHEY and CDR2 SVGAGI. This CDR3 region has 17 residues. In DNA, the CDR3 is TGTGCCAGCAGTTACGAGGGCCCGGCTTCTAGCACAGATACGCAGTATTTT. Its translation: CASSYEGPASSTDTQYF.

In this sample, this clonotype turned up many times. A read error is possible here, since a much larger clone lies one base away. The genes are TRBV7-2 and TRBJ1-5; TRBD1 is a possible D gene (5 bases). CDR1 SGHTA and CDR2 FQGNSA come from the germline V gene. V lost 5 bases and J lost 2, with 7 bases in between. The CDR3 is 13 residues long. The CDR3 spells CASSTRGNQPQHF. CDR3 nucleotide sequence: TGTGCCAGCAGCACCAGGGGCAATCAGCCCCAGCATTTT.